This TCR beta chain was documented in a study of radiotherapy plus CTLA-4 blockade in lung cancer. This CDR3 contains 16 residues. CDR1 is MNHNY and CDR2 is SVGAGI in the germline V gene (reference sequence). V dropped 5 bases and J dropped 1; count of bases not matched to a gene: 5. Comment on this clone: Its cognate antigen is unknown.

This table comes from immunoSEQ multiplex PCR, and its TCRdb copy is limited to in-frame clones, with some not included. The sample shows over 100,000 clones, over 65% of them seen only once. Whole-study findings and limits: The study found tumor-derived TCR clones expanded in blood after radiotherapy plus ipilimumab. Alongside interferon-beta, early blood T cell clone dynamics were reportedly the best predictor of response.

The V call is TRBV6-6, the J call TRBJ2-6, with 7 positions matching TRBD1. The source is a human donor with non-small cell lung cancer that progressed on radiotherapy plus ipilimumab. Some clones in this sample may be carry-over from other donors' samples. Sequencing used peripheral blood, obtained from a patient treated with radiotherapy plus ipilimumab. Here the CDR3 reads CASSTRDSSGANVLTF. The CDR3 nucleotides are TGTGCCAGCAGTACCCGGGACAGTTCTGGGGCCAACGTCCTGACTTTC.